This is a list of T cell receptor beta chains from one sample in a study of shared T cell receptors in the human thymus. Produced via immunoSEQ multiplex PCR; TCRdb's table is partial and in-frame only. This repertoire shows roughly 700,000 clones, 88% found once; its top ten account for 0.01%. This same sample was also taken into another study, of human thymus T cells.

Input material: thymocytes. These receptor sequences come from a boy in the first two years of life with a congenital heart defect. CDR3s include the opening cysteine and the closing phenylalanine or tryptophan. Each record gives: clone size, J gene, V gene, D gene, CDR3 DNA, CDR3 protein. D genes are given only for firm matches. Not all rows give a size; the values are once, few, many and, for expanded clones, a class.

abundance: .; j_gene: TRBJ2-3; v_gene: TRBV4-3; d_gene: .; CDR3nt: TGCGCCAGCAGCCTCCTTAGAGTTCGTAGCACAGATACGCAGTATTTT; CDR3aa: CASSLLRVRSTDTQYF
abundance: .; j_gene: TRBJ2-5; v_gene: TRBV5-1; d_gene: TRBD1; CDR3nt: TGCGCCAGCAGCTGGACGACAGGGGGAGGAGTAGAGACCCAGTACTTC; CDR3aa: CASSWTTGGGVETQYF
abundance: .; j_gene: TRBJ2-2; v_gene: TRBV4-3; d_gene: .; CDR3nt: TGCGCCAGCAGCCCGAGAGAGCGGAGCCACACCGGGGAGCTGTTTTTT; CDR3aa: CASSPRERSHTGELFF
abundance: .; j_gene: TRBJ1-3; v_gene: TRBV18; d_gene: .; CDR3nt: TGTGCCAGCTCACCATACAGCATGAGCTCTGGAAACACCATATATTTT; CDR3aa: CASSPYSMSSGNTIYF
abundance: .; j_gene: TRBJ2-2; v_gene: TRBV7-3; d_gene: .; CDR3nt: TGTGCCAGCAGCTCCTCCGACGGAGGGACTGACACCGGGGAGCTGTTTTTT; CDR3aa: CASSSSDGGTDTGELFF
abundance: .; j_gene: TRBJ2-2; v_gene: TRBV18; d_gene: TRBD1; CDR3nt: TGTGCCAGCTCATCGACAGGGGCAGACACCGGGGAGCTGTTTTTT; CDR3aa: CASSSTGADTGELFF
abundance: .; j_gene: TRBJ2-5; v_gene: TRBV5-6; d_gene: .; CDR3nt: TGTGCCAGCACCATTAGCCGGCAAGAGACCCAGTACTTC; CDR3aa: CASTISRQETQYF
abundance: .; j_gene: TRBJ2-7; v_gene: TRBV5-1; d_gene: .; CDR3nt: TGCGCCAGCAGCCTTCGGACTGAGAGTAGTCTTAGCTCCTACGAGCAGTACTTC; CDR3aa: CASSLRTESSLSSYEQYF
abundance: .; j_gene: TRBJ1-4; v_gene: TRBV14; d_gene: TRBD1; CDR3nt: TGTGCCAGCAGCCCGGGACAGCCTAATGAAAAACTGTTTTTT; CDR3aa: CASSPGQPNEKLFF
abundance: .; j_gene: TRBJ2-1; v_gene: TRBV4-2; d_gene: TRBD1; CDR3nt: TGTGCCAGCAGCCAAGGGCCAGGACAGGGCCTCTCCTACAATGAGCAGTTCTTC; CDR3aa: CASSQGPGQGLSYNEQFF
abundance: .; j_gene: TRBJ1-3; v_gene: TRBV4-1; d_gene: .; CDR3nt: TGCGCCAGCAGCCAAAACGGGACAAACTCTGGAAACACCATATATTTT; CDR3aa: CASSQNGTNSGNTIYF
abundance: .; j_gene: TRBJ2-7; v_gene: TRBV19; d_gene: TRBD1; CDR3nt: TGTGCCAGTAGTCCCCGGGACAGCCCCTACGAGCAGTACTTC; CDR3aa: CASSPRDSPYEQYF
abundance: .; j_gene: TRBJ2-1; v_gene: TRBV19; d_gene: TRBD2; CDR3nt: TGTGCCAGTAGTATCCCTAGCGGGAGTTTGGATGAGCAGTTCTTC; CDR3aa: CASSIPSGSLDEQFF
abundance: .; j_gene: TRBJ2-7; v_gene: TRBV11-2; d_gene: .; CDR3nt: TGTGCCAGCAGCTTAGATCAGGGGGGCAGAGGGGGTCGGGAGCAGTACTTC; CDR3aa: CASSLDQGGRGGREQYF
abundance: .; j_gene: TRBJ1-4; v_gene: TRBV15; d_gene: TRBD1; CDR3nt: TGTGCCACCAGCAGGGCTCCCGGGACAGGGGGCGGGAACACAACTAATGAAAAACTGTTTTTT; CDR3aa: CATSRAPGTGGGNTTNEKLFF
abundance: .; j_gene: TRBJ2-2; v_gene: TRBV7-2; d_gene: .; CDR3nt: TGTGCCAGCAGCTTATCGAGATCCGGGGAGCTGTTTTTT; CDR3aa: CASSLSRSGELFF
abundance: .; j_gene: TRBJ1-3; v_gene: TRBV7-8; d_gene: TRBD1; CDR3nt: TGTGCCAGCAGCAAAAGCCGGGACAGGCGAAACACCATATATTTT; CDR3aa: CASSKSRDRRNTIYF
abundance: .; j_gene: TRBJ2-3; v_gene: TRBV10-3; d_gene: TRBD2; CDR3nt: TGTGCCATCAGTGAGAGGGGGGCTAGCGGGAGGGCCATAACAGATACGCAGTATTTT; CDR3aa: CAISERGASGRAITDTQYF
abundance: .; j_gene: TRBJ2-7; v_gene: TRBV2; d_gene: TRBD2; CDR3nt: TGTGCCAGCAGCCCCCGGGGCGGGGGTGTCGAGCAGTACTTC; CDR3aa: CASSPRGGGVEQYF
abundance: few; j_gene: TRBJ2-4; v_gene: TRBV27; d_gene: TRBD2; CDR3nt: TGTGCCAGCAGTTTTTCCGGGAGGGACATTCAGTACTTC; CDR3aa: CASSFSGRDIQYF
abundance: .; j_gene: TRBJ2-2; v_gene: TRBV4-1; d_gene: TRBD1; CDR3nt: TGCGCCAGCAGCCAGAGCGCCCCCAGGGGGACCGGGGAGCTGTTTTTT; CDR3aa: CASSQSAPRGTGELFF
abundance: .; j_gene: TRBJ1-5; v_gene: TRBV30; d_gene: .; CDR3nt: TGTGCCTGGAGTGTGGCATTTAGCAATCAGCCCCAGCATTTT; CDR3aa: CAWSVAFSNQPQHF
abundance: .; j_gene: TRBJ1-4; v_gene: TRBV4-2; d_gene: .; CDR3nt: TGTGCCAGCAGCCAAGAGCAGGGGTTGGACGAAAAACTGTTTTTT; CDR3aa: CASSQEQGLDEKLFF
abundance: .; j_gene: TRBJ2-1; v_gene: TRBV19; d_gene: TRBD2; CDR3nt: TGTGCCAGTCAGGTTAAATGGGCGGGAGCTATGAATGAGCAGTTCTTC; CDR3aa: CASQVKWAGAMNEQFF
abundance: once; j_gene: TRBJ2-3; v_gene: TRBV5-1; d_gene: TRBD2; CDR3nt: TGCGCCAGCAGCTTTAGAGGGGCGGGAGGGCAGGATACGCAGTATTTT; CDR3aa: CASSFRGAGGQDTQYF
abundance: .; j_gene: TRBJ2-7; v_gene: TRBV15; d_gene: .; CDR3nt: TGTGCCACCAGCCCTCCATTTGACAACGAGCAGTACTTC; CDR3aa: CATSPPFDNEQYF
abundance: .; j_gene: TRBJ1-2; v_gene: TRBV6-5; d_gene: TRBD1; CDR3nt: TGTGCCAGCAGTTATTCCGAGACAGGGGGGCATTATGGCTACACCTTC; CDR3aa: CASSYSETGGHYGYTF
abundance: .; j_gene: TRBJ2-7; v_gene: TRBV28; d_gene: TRBD2; CDR3nt: TGTGCCAGCAGTTTGACGACTAGCGGGAGCGACGAGCAGTACTTC; CDR3aa: CASSLTTSGSDEQYF
abundance: once; j_gene: TRBJ2-1; v_gene: TRBV19; d_gene: TRBD2; CDR3nt: TGTGCCAGTAGTCCTCAAACTACTAGCGGGGGTTACAATGAGCAGTTCTTC; CDR3aa: CASSPQTTSGGYNEQFF
abundance: once; j_gene: TRBJ1-1; v_gene: TRBV29-1; d_gene: .; CDR3nt: TGCAGCGTTGAAGCGCGAGGAGATGGCACTGAAGCTTTCTTT; CDR3aa: CSVEARGDGTEAFF
abundance: .; j_gene: TRBJ2-3; v_gene: TRBV29-1; d_gene: TRBD2; CDR3nt: TGCAGCGTTGAACCTGGACTAGCGGGGACCACAGATACGCAGTATTTT; CDR3aa: CSVEPGLAGTTDTQYF
abundance: .; j_gene: TRBJ2-1; v_gene: TRBV4-2; d_gene: .; CDR3nt: TGTGCCAGCAGCCAGGATTCAACTCGCGGGGCGTCTTATGAGCAGTTCTTC; CDR3aa: CASSQDSTRGASYEQFF
abundance: .; j_gene: TRBJ1-1; v_gene: TRBV18; d_gene: .; CDR3nt: TGTGCCAGCTCACCCAGGGGTGGGGGCACTGAAGCTTTCTTT; CDR3aa: CASSPRGGGTEAFF
abundance: .; j_gene: TRBJ1-3; v_gene: TRBV5-1; d_gene: .; CDR3nt: TGCGCCAGCAGCTTGATCGGGGATGGAAACACCATATATTTT; CDR3aa: CASSLIGDGNTIYF
abundance: once; j_gene: TRBJ1-1; v_gene: TRBV10-2; d_gene: TRBD1; CDR3nt: TGCGCCAGCCAGGGGGTGGAGACTGAAGCTTTCTTT; CDR3aa: CASQGVETEAFF
abundance: .; j_gene: TRBJ2-1; v_gene: TRBV4-2; d_gene: TRBD2; CDR3nt: TGTGCCAGCAGCCGGACGAAAGCGGGAGCCCACCACTACAATGAGCAGTTCTTC; CDR3aa: CASSRTKAGAHHYNEQFF
abundance: .; j_gene: TRBJ2-7; v_gene: TRBV4-3; d_gene: TRBD2; CDR3nt: TGCGCCAGCAGCCAAGAACGGGGACTAGCGGGCCGGGACGAGCAGTACTTC; CDR3aa: CASSQERGLAGRDEQYF